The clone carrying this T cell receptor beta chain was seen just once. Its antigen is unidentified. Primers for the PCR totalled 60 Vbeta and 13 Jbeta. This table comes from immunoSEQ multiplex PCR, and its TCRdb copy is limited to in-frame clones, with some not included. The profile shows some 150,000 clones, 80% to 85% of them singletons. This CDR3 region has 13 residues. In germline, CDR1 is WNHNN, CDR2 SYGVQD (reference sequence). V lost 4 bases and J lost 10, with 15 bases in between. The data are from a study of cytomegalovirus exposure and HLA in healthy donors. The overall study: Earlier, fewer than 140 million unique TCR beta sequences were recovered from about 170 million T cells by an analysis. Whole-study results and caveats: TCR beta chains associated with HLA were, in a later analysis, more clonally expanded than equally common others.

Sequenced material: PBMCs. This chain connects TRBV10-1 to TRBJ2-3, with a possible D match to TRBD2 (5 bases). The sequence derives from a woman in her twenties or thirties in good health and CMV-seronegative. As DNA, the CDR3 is TGCGCCAGCAGTGGGTATAAGGGAGCGGCGCAGTATTTT. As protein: CASSGYKGAAQYF.